One sample yielded the 17 T cell receptor beta chains listed below, sequenced in a study of identical twins. Each CDR3 protein is one row after TCRdb ran MiXCR on the 5' RACE reads. In the table there are about 210,000 distinct CDR3 sequences, less than 9.5% of which are singletons. The sequenced sample was memory (CD45RO+) T cells sorted from blood. These receptor sequences come from a young woman in good health.

As regards this clonotype: A read error may account for a junction end that differs from germline. This sequence joins TRBV11-3 and TRBJ2-5, with 7 positions matching TRBD1. From germline, CDR1 is SGHNT and CDR2 YENEEA. The CDR3 is 17 residues long. The CDR3 is CASSRWETGKVQGTQYF. CDR3 bases: TGTGCCAGCAGCCGATGGGAGACAGGGAAGGTTCAAGGGACCCAGTACTTC.

This clonotype was detected many times. This chain links TRBV6-5 with TRBJ1-1; maybe TRBD1 (5 bases). V shed 4 bases and J shed 6 bases, with 6 bases lying between them. The CDR3 extends over 11 amino acids. Per germline, CDR1 MNHEY and CDR2 SVGAGI. The chain's CDR3 is CASSLGPEAFF. As DNA, the CDR3 is TGTGCCAGCAGTTTGGGGCCTGAAGCTTTCTTT.

This clonotype was seen a handful of times. The chain has TRBV20-1 and TRBJ1-5; D gene uncertain. The V gene lost 2 bases and the J gene lost 0 bases, with 8 bases spanning the gap. CDR1 is DFQATT, CDR2 SNEGSKA, per germline (reference sequence). The CDR3 contains 14 residues. CDR3: CSARSGNSNQPQHF. The CDR3 bases are TGCAGTGCTAGATCGGGAAATAGCAATCAGCCCCAGCATTTT.

This clonotype was picked up many times. This chain connects TRBV10-3 to TRBJ2-7; 8 nucleotides agree with TRBD2. CDR3 size: 13 residues. The trim removed 5 bases at V and 5 bases at J, leaving 5 bases unmatched. Per germline, CDR1 ENHRY and CDR2 SYGVKD. CDR3 in DNA: TGTGCCATCAGTCCGGGGACTAGTGACGAGCAGTACTTC. Its protein product is CAISPGTSDEQYF.

This clonotype came up many times. V and J are TRBV5-1 and TRBJ2-2; D may be TRBD1 or TRBD2 (5 bases each). CDR1 is SGHRS, CDR2 YFSETQ, per germline. V was trimmed by 9 bases and J by 8 bases, leaving 20 bases between them. The CDR3 contains 14 residues. The CDR3 loop is CATGTWKNPGELFF. Here the CDR3 DNA reads TGCGCCACTGGGACGTGGAAGAACCCTGGGGAGCTGTTTTTT.

The chain joins TRBV25-1 to TRBJ2-3; 7 bases are a match to TRBD2. Germline trimming cut 6 bases from V and 8 bases from J; bases unmatched to any gene: 11. The CDR3 spans 14 residues. The germline gives CDR1 MGHDK, CDR2 SYGVNS. The DNA for the CDR3 is TGTGCCAGCAGCCCCCCACGTCTAGCGGCTACGCAGTATTTT. As protein: CASSPPRLAATQYF.

This clonotype was recorded a few times. This chain links TRBV20-1 with TRBJ1-2; D is undetermined. The CDR3 loop spans 15 amino acids. In germline, CDR1 is DFQATT, CDR2 SNEGSKA (reference sequence). V was shortened by 0 bases and J by 3 bases, with 14 bases between the two germline ends. CDR3 bases: TGCAGTGCTAGAGATTTCAGCTTTTTGGACTATGGCTACACCTTC. Amino acids: CSARDFSFLDYGYTF.

This chain's CDR3 is CASSVQGGMEQFF. The CDR3 DNA follows: TGTGCCAGCAGTGTACAGGGGGGGATGGAGCAGTTCTTC. The chain has TRBV6-4 and TRBJ2-1; possibly TRBD1 for D (8 bases). This CDR3 is built from 13 residues. The V end was cut by 4 bases, the J end by 10 bases, with 14 bases between. CDR1 is MRHNA and CDR2 is SNTAGT in the germline V gene.

This clonotype appeared many times. V gene TRBV7-8 combines with J gene TRBJ1-5, with D possibly being TRBD1 (6 bases). The length of the CDR3 is 14 residues. Germline loops: CDR1 SGHVS, CDR2 FQNEAQ. The V end was cut by 6 bases, the J end by 1 base, with 10 bases between. CDR3 DNA sequence: TGTGCCAGCAGGTTGGGGGCGAGCAATCAGCCCCAGCATTTT. It codes for CASRLGASNQPQHF.

The chain carries TRBV11-2 and TRBJ2-1; D possibly corresponds to TRBD2 (6 bases). Trimming took off 10 bases at V and 0 bases at J, with 10 bases between the two ends. From germline, CDR1 is SGHAT and CDR2 FQNNGV. This CDR3 contains 13 residues. DNA of the CDR3: TGTGCCACCGCGGGGAGCTCCTACAATGAGCAGTTCTTC. It translates to CATAGSSYNEQFF.

The chain carries TRBV9 and TRBJ2-1, with 11 bases fitting TRBD2. The CDR3 spans 16 residues. J gave up 7 bases and V 3 bases, and 9 bases lay outside the gene matches. Germline CDR1 reads SGDLS; CDR2 reads YYNGEE. CDR3 amino acids: CASSAHLAGGRNEQFF. The CDR3 nucleotides read TGTGCCAGCAGCGCCCATCTAGCGGGAGGAAGAAATGAGCAGTTCTTC.

This chain uses TRBV14 with TRBJ2-1, with a weak D call TRBD2 (6 bases). The CDR3 sequence is 16 residues long. Trimming shortened V by 4 bases and J by 0 bases, and 13 bases separated the two germline ends. Germline CDR1 and CDR2: SGHDN and FVKESK. The CDR3 coding sequence is TGTGCCAGCAGCCGAAGACTAGACAGCTCCTACAATGAGCAGTTCTTC. It is translated as CASSRRLDSSYNEQFF.

The chain links TRBV7-9 to TRBJ2-7; possible D gene TRBD2, 5 bases. Trimming took off 5 bases at V and 3 bases at J, with 14 bases between the two ends. Germline values: CDR1 SEHNR, CDR2 FQNEAQ (reference sequence). CDR3 length: 14 amino acids. CDR3 in DNA: TGTGCCAGCAGCCTAACTCGAGGGCTCTACGAGCAGTACTTC. Translated: CASSLTRGLYEQYF.

This clonotype was counted ten times or more. The chain couples TRBV10-3 to TRBJ1-5, with 11 positions matching TRBD1. CDR1 ENHRY and CDR2 SYGVKD come from the germline V gene. The CDR3 is 15 residues long. The J segment lost 8 bases and the V segment lost 2 bases, leaving 5 bases of the junction unmatched. CDR3 residues: CAISEVRTGGKPQHF. The CDR3 bases are TGTGCCATCAGTGAGGTCAGGACAGGGGGCAAGCCCCAGCATTTT.

This clonotype was recorded many times. V usage is TRBV10-3 and J usage is TRBJ2-3, with D possibly being TRBD1 (5 bases). The V end was cut by 2 bases, the J end by 1 base, with 7 bases between. CDR1 ENHRY and CDR2 SYGVKD come from the germline V gene. This CDR3 spans 14 amino acids. CDR3 DNA sequence: TGTGCCATCAGTGAGGTAGGGGGCACAGATACGCAGTATTTT. Residues: CAISEVGGTDTQYF.

The chain joins TRBV29-1 to TRBJ1-1; tentatively, D is TRBD1 (6 bases). In germline, CDR1 is SQVTM, CDR2 ANQGSEA. Deletions cut 7 bases from V and 0 bases from J, with 15 bases between. The CDR3 has 14 amino acids. In nucleotides, the CDR3 is TGCAGCGGCGGGACACGACTTATGAACACTGAAGCTTTCTTT. It specifies CSGGTRLMNTEAFF.

This clonotype was picked up a small number of times. The chain carries TRBV11-2 and TRBJ2-1; unclear D gene. Germline assignment: CDR1 SGHAT and CDR2 FQNNGV. Deletions cut 1 base from V and 4 bases from J, with 8 bases between. The CDR3 sequence is 14 residues long. CDR3 nucleotide sequence: TGTGCCAGCAGCTTAGCCCCCCGTTACAATGAGCAGTTCTTC. It translates to CASSLAPRYNEQFF. Combining the CDR3 with reference TRBV11-2 and TRBJ2-1 gives the whole variable domain EAGVAQSPRYKIIEKRQSVAFWCNPISGHATLYWYQQILGQGPKLLIQFQNNGVVDDSQLPKDRFSAERLKGVDSTLKIQPAKLEDSAVYLCASSLAPRYNEQFFGPGTRLTVL.